This T cell receptor (beta chain) comes out of a study of cytomegalovirus exposure and HLA in healthy donors. Overall study findings and caveats: TCR clusters originating in the first cohort tended to co-occur in the 110 or so validation repertoires, according to a later analysis.

About this clone itself: Its antigen remains unknown.

This table comes from immunoSEQ multiplex PCR, and its TCRdb copy is limited to in-frame clones, with some not included. The table includes 110,000 or so clones, more than 70% detected once. The V and J ends lost 3 bases and 3 bases, in that order; junction bases with no gene match: 2. The germline CDR1 and CDR2 sequences are WNHNN and SYGVQD (reference sequence). There are 15 residues in the CDR3. The rearrangement uses TRBV10-1 and TRBJ2-3; 11 positions match TRBD2. The receptor's source is a woman aged 25 to 39 in good health and CMV-seronegative. The specimen sequenced was PBMCs. The CDR3 protein is CASSDASGGTDTQYF. In DNA, the CDR3 is TGCGCCAGCAGTGACGCTAGCGGGGGGACAGATACGCAGTATTTT.